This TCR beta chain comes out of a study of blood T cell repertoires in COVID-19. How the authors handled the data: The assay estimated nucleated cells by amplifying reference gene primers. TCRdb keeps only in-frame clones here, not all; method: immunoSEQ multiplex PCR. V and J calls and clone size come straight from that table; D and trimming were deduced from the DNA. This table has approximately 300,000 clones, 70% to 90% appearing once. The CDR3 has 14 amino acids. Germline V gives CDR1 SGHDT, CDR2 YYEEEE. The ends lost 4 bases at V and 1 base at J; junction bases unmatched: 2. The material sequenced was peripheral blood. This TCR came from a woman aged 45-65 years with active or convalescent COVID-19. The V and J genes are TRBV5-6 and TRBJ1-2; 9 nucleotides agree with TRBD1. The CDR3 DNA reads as TGTGCCAGCAGCGCGGGACAGGGTAACTATGGCTACACCTTC. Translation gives CASSAGQGNYGYTF.